The 9 T cell receptor beta chains listed next were all sequenced from one sample in a study of cytomegalovirus exposure and HLA in healthy donors. Researchers ran the PCR with 60 Vbeta and 13 Jbeta primers. Repertoires were generated with immunoSEQ multiplex PCR, while TCRdb's copy carries only in-frame clones and drops some. This table holds about 120,000 clones, less than 85% found once. The material sequenced was PBMCs. The receptors were gathered from a female donor in good health and CMV-seronegative.

The V and J genes are TRBV7-9 and TRBJ1-2, with TRBD1 matching 8 bases. V trimming: 4 bases; J trimming: 7 bases; junction bases outside the gene matches: 5. The germline V gene has CDR1 SEHNR and CDR2 FQNEAQ (reference sequence). The CDR3 extends over 13 amino acids. CDR3 sequence reads: CASSYFGQGGYTF. The CDR3 DNA sequence: TGTGCCAGCAGCTACTTCGGACAGGGTGGCTACACCTTC. Using reference TRBV7-9 and TRBJ1-2 for the parts outside the CDR3, the full variable domain is DTGVSQNPRHKITKRGQNVTFRCDPISEHNRLYWYRQTLGQGPEFLTYFQNEAQLEKSRLLSDRFSAERPKGSFSTLEIQRTEQGDSAMYLCASSYFGQGGYTFGSGTRLTVV.

V and J are TRBV9 and TRBJ1-1, with D possibly being TRBD1 (6 bases). CDR1 is SGDLS, CDR2 YYNGEE, per germline. Between the trimmed V and J ends, which lost 2 bases and 4 bases, there was a span of 12 bases. The CDR3 spans 14 residues. CDR3 bases: TGTGCCAGCAGCGTTGCAGGGGAGAGCACTGAAGCTTTCTTT. Translating gives CASSVAGESTEAFF.

The CDR3 nucleotides read TGTGCCAGCAGCCACGGGGTCCGTGCAACTAATGAAAAACTGTTTTTT. Translating gives CASSHGVRATNEKLFF. The chain uses TRBV14 and TRBJ1-4; unclear D gene. Germline assignment: CDR1 SGHDN and CDR2 FVKESK. Trimming took 3 bases from V and 0 from J, leaving 11 bases between them. This CDR3 has 16 amino acids.

This chain uses TRBV9 with TRBJ1-6, with 8 nucleotides matching TRBD1. Germline V lookup: CDR1 SGDLS, CDR2 YYNGEE. Trimming took 4 bases from V and 7 from J; bases not matched to a gene: 4. This CDR3 contains 14 residues. In nucleotides, the CDR3 is TGTGCCAGCAGCTTGACAGGGGTCAATTCACCCCTCCACTTT. It encodes CASSLTGVNSPLHF.

The rearrangement joins TRBV7-9 to TRBJ2-2; 9 nucleotides agree with TRBD1. The CDR3 is 16 amino acids. V was clipped by 4 bases and J by 3 bases; unmatched bases: 6. Germline V gene sequence: CDR1 SEHNR, CDR2 FQNEAQ (reference sequence). CDR3 residues: CASSSVDRGDTGELFF. The CDR3 bases are TGTGCCAGCAGCTCGGTGGACAGGGGTGACACCGGGGAGCTGTTTTTT.

The chain recombines TRBV19 with TRBJ1-4, with 7 bases that match TRBD1. CDR1 LNHDA and CDR2 SQIVND come from the germline V gene (reference sequence). V shed 8 bases and J 5 bases; nucleotides not matched to a gene: 5. The CDR3 sequence is 13 residues long. The CDR3 reads CASAGQANEKLFF. CDR3 nucleotide sequence: TGTGCCAGTGCAGGACAGGCAAATGAAAAACTGTTTTTT.

V and J are TRBV27 and TRBJ1-5; tentatively, D is TRBD1 (5 bases). Germline V gene data show CDR1 as MNHEY and CDR2 as SMNVEV (reference sequence). Trimming shortened V by 9 bases and J by 0 bases, and 12 bases separated the two germline ends. This CDR3 is built from 14 residues. The CDR3 bases are TGTGCCAGTAGACAGTTCCCTAGCAATCAGCCCCAGCATTTT. Translating gives CASRQFPSNQPQHF.

The V and J genes are TRBV5-1 and TRBJ1-6; D not resolved. The V end lost 4 bases, the J end lost 4 bases, and 15 bases lay between the germline ends. Germline-derived CDR1 and CDR2 are SGHRS and YFSETQ. CDR3 length equals 16 residues. The CDR3 coding sequence is TGCGCCAGCAGCATAGGACTCCGGGGTTATAATTCACCCCTCCACTTT. Its translation: CASSIGLRGYNSPLHF. Full variable domain (remainder filled in from reference TRBV5-1 and TRBJ1-6): KAGVTQTPRYLIKTRGQQVTLSCSPISGHRSVSWYQQTPGQGLQFLFEYFSETQRNKGNFPGRFSGRQFSNSRSEMNVSTLELGDSALYLCASSIGLRGYNSPLHFGNGTRLTVT.

The V and J genes are TRBV6-5 and TRBJ1-3; possible D gene TRBD1, 6 bases. CDR1 is MNHEY and CDR2 is SVGAGI in the germline V gene. CDR3 length equals 11 residues. The V and J ends lost 5 bases and 7 bases respectively, with 6 bases between them. CDR3 bases: TGTGCCAGCAGTAGGGGGAACACCATATATTTT. It codes for CASSRGNTIYF.